A selection of T cell receptor beta chains follows, all from one sample in a study of blood T cell repertoires in COVID-19. Data came from immunoSEQ multiplex PCR; TCRdb stores just in-frame clones and leaves some out. The sample has 200,000 to 250,000 clones; approximately 91% are singletons. Sequences were obtained from peripheral blood. The receptors shown here come from a woman in her thirties or forties who had recovered from COVID-19. The CDR3 runs from the conserved cysteine through the conserved F or W. The D gene is left open where the match is weak. Size is omitted from some rows. Given values are once, few, many or a class for expanded clones.

d_call j_call v_call clone_size cdr3_nt cdr3_aa
- TRBJ2-1 TRBV9 - TGTGCCAGCAGCGGAGGGGGCGGGGCCTTCTCCTACAATGAGCAGTTCTTC CASSGGGGAFSYNEQFF
- TRBJ1-2 TRBV2 - TGTGCCAGCAGGGCATCCGGGACACGCTATGGCTACACCTTC CASRASGTRYGYTF
- TRBJ2-2 TRBV19 - TGTGCCAGTAGTTACGGGGGGACATTTAACACCGGGGAGCTGTTTTTT CASSYGGTFNTGELFF
TRBD2 TRBJ2-1 TRBV4-2 few TGTGCCAGCAGCCAAGACGGCGGGAGGGCCTATGAGCAGTTCTTC CASSQDGGRAYEQFF
TRBD1 TRBJ2-7 TRBV19 - TGTGCCAGTAGTATAGGCCGGGACAGCGCCTACGAGCAGTACTTC CASSIGRDSAYEQYF
- TRBJ2-7 TRBV30 - TGTGCCTGGCGCCCACGGGGGAGCTCCTACGAGCAGTACTTC CAWRPRGSSYEQYF
TRBD1 TRBJ1-4 TRBV3-1/TRBV3-2 - TGTGCCAGCAGCCCCGACAACTGGGACAGGCCGAATGAAAAACTGTTTTTT CASSPDNWDRPNEKLFF
- TRBJ1-4 TRBV19 - TGTGCCAGTAGTATAGATGCTTACGCAGGGCCCAATGAAAAACTGTTTTTT CASSIDAYAGPNEKLFF
- TRBJ2-7 TRBV10-3 - TGTGCCATCAGTGTTAGCCCCTACGAGCAGTACTTC CAISVSPYEQYF
TRBD2 TRBJ2-1 TRBV4-3 - TGCGCCAGCAGCCAAGATTCCAGCGGGAGCTCCTACAATGAGCAGTTCTTC CASSQDSSGSSYNEQFF
- TRBJ2-5 TRBV11-2 - TGTGCCAGCAGCTTGGGGGGGGGCCAAACCCTGATACAAGAGACCCAGTACTTC CASSLGGGQTLIQETQYF
- TRBJ1-5 TRBV12-3/TRBV12-4 - TGTGCCAGCAGTTGGTCGGCGGGCCAGCCCCAGCATTTT CASSWSAGQPQHF
TRBD2 TRBJ2-7 TRBV7-2 once TGTGCCAGCAGCTTAACTAGCGGGGTTGTCTACGAGCAGTACTTC CASSLTSGVVYEQYF
- TRBJ1-2 TRBV6-1 - TGTGCCAGCAGTGACGGGTTGAGGTTACCAGGGTTGGGCTACACCTTC CASSDGLRLPGLGYTF